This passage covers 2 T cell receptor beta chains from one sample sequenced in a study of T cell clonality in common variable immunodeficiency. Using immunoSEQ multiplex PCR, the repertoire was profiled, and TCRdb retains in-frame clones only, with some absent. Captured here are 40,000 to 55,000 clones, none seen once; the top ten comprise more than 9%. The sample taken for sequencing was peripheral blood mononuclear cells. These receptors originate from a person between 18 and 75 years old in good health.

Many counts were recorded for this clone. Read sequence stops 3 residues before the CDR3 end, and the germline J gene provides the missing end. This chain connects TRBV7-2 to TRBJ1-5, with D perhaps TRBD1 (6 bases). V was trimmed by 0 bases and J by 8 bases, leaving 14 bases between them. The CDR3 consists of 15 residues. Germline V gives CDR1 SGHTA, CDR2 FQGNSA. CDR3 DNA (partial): TGTGCCAGCAGCTTAGCAGGGTCACCAGGGGAGCCC. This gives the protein CASSLAGSPGEP. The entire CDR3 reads CASSLAGSPGEPQHF. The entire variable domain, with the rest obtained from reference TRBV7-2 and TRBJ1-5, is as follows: GAGVSQSPSNKVTEKGKDVELRCDPISGHTALYWYRQSLGQGLEFLIYFQGNSAPDKSGLPSDRFSAERTGGSVSTLTIQRTQQEDSAVYLCASSLAGSPGEPQHFGDGTRLSIL.

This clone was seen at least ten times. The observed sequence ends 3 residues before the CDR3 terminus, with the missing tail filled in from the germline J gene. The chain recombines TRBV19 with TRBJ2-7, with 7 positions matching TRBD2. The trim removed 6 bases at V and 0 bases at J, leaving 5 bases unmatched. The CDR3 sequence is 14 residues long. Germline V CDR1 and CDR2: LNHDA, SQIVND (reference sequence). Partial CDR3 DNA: TGTGCCAGTAGCCTTGGGGGGGACTCCTACGAG. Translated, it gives CASSLGGDSYE. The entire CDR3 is CASSLGGDSYEQYF.